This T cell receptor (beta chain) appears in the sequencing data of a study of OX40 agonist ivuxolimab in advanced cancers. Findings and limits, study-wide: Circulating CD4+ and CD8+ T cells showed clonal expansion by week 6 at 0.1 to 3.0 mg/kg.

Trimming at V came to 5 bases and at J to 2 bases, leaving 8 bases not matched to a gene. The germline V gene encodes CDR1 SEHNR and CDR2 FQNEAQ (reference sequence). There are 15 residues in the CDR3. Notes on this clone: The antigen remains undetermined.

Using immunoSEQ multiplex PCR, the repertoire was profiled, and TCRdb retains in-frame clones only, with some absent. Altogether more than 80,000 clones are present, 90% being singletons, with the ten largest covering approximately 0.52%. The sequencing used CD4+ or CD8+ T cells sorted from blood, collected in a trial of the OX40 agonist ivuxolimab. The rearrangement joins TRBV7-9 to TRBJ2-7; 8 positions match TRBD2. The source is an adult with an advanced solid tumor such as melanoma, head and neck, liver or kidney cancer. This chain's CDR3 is CASSPTSGGPYEQYF. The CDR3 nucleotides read TGTGCCAGCAGCCCTACTAGCGGCGGCCCCTACGAGCAGTACTTC.